This is a list of T cell receptor beta chains from one sample in a study of cytomegalovirus exposure and HLA in healthy donors. Generated by immunoSEQ multiplex PCR, the TCRdb table keeps only in-frame clones and is missing some. The repertoire has about 220,000 clones, more than 65% of them found once; the top ten carry approximately 0.6%. The sample was PBMCs. These receptor sequences come from a man between 18 and 35 years old in good health and CMV-seronegative. The CDR3 runs from the conserved cysteine through the conserved F or W. D genes are given only for firm matches. Only some rows state a clone size, as once, few, many or a class for expanded clones.

D gene	V gene	clone size	J gene	CDR3 DNA	CDR3 protein
.	TRBV7-6	.	TRBJ2-7	TGTGCCAGCAGCCGTGGGGGCGGCTCCTACGAGCAGTACTTC	CASSRGGGSYEQYF
.	TRBV29-1	.	TRBJ2-5	TGCAGCGCCCAAGGGACTTTAAAAGAGACCCAGTACTTC	CSAQGTLKETQYF
TRBD1	TRBV6-6	.	TRBJ1-1	TGTGCCAGCAGACAAACAGGGGGCTGGAACACTGAAGCTTTCTTT	CASRQTGGWNTEAFF
.	TRBV28	.	TRBJ2-1	TGTGCCAGCAGTCCCCACTGGAGTGGTGAGCAGTTCTTC	CASSPHWSGEQFF
.	TRBV7-9	few	TRBJ2-5	TGTGCCAGCAGCGCCGGGTCTGGATGGGAGACCCAGTACTTC	CASSAGSGWETQYF
.	TRBV10-1	.	TRBJ2-3	TGCGCCAGGCGGGACGGCAGAGATACGCAGTATTTT	CARRDGRDTQYF
TRBD2	TRBV19	.	TRBJ2-2	TGTGCCACTGACCACGGGGAGGGCACCGGGGAGCTGTTTTTT	CATDHGEGTGELFF
TRBD1	TRBV4-1	.	TRBJ2-2	TGCGCCAGCAGCCAAGACCCCGCGAGGGGGCTCGGGGAGCTGTTTTTT	CASSQDPARGLGELFF
TRBD2	TRBV30	.	TRBJ2-2	TGTGCCGCCGACCGGCGGGGGGCGATCGGCACCGGGGAGCTGTTTTTT	CAADRRGAIGTGELFF
.	TRBV7-7	once	TRBJ1-4	TGTGCTAGCAGCCGCCAGCCAGGGGACGAAAAACTGTTTTTT	CASSRQPGDEKLFF
TRBD1	TRBV4-2	.	TRBJ2-5	TGTGCCAGCAGCCAAGGTCGTCGACAGGGGATGGAGACCCAGTACTTC	CASSQGRRQGMETQYF
TRBD1	TRBV10-3	.	TRBJ1-1	TGTGCCATCAGCCGACAGGGGAATGCTGAAGCTTTCTTT	CAISRQGNAEAFF
.	TRBV6-5	few	TRBJ2-6	TGTGCCAGCAGTTACATCAGGGCTGGGGCCAACGTCCTGACTTTC	CASSYIRAGANVLTF
.	TRBV5-6	once	TRBJ2-1	TGTGCCAGCAGCTTGGGACCGACCGCTACCTTGAGGGCGAATGAGCAGTTCTTC	CASSLGPTATLRANEQFF
.	TRBV20-1	.	TRBJ2-5	TGCAGCAAGAGCGATCAAGAGACCCAGTACTTC	CSKSDQETQYF
TRBD2	TRBV5-4	.	TRBJ2-7	TGTGCCAGCAGCCTCGGGACTAGCGGAAATTACGAGCAGTACTTC	CASSLGTSGNYEQYF
.	TRBV6-5	.	TRBJ2-5	TGTGCCAGCAGTTACTCGATTCAGGGGTCCGGGGAGACCCAGTACTTC	CASSYSIQGSGETQYF
TRBD1	TRBV10-3	few	TRBJ2-1	TGTGCCATCAGTACACAGGGGTCCTTCTCCTACAATGAGCAGTTCTTC	CAISTQGSFSYNEQFF
.	TRBV30	.	TRBJ2-2	TGTGCCTGGCGGGAAGCGAACACCGGGGAGCTGTTTTTT	CAWREANTGELFF
TRBD1	TRBV30	.	TRBJ2-7	TGTGCCTGGAGTGTAGGGGGTTTGACAGGGGGTAGCGAGCAGTACTTC	CAWSVGGLTGGSEQYF
.	TRBV30	.	TRBJ2-5	TGTGCCTGGAGTCGGGAGACCCAGTACTTC	CAWSRETQYF
.	TRBV4-2	.	TRBJ2-1	TGTGCCAGCAGCCAAGGGGACACCGACAATGAGCAGTTCTTC	CASSQGDTDNEQFF
.	TRBV6-5	.	TRBJ1-5	TGTGCCAGCAGTTACATGTCTAATCAGCCCCAGCATTTT	CASSYMSNQPQHF
.	TRBV5-1	.	TRBJ1-5	TGCGCCAGCAGCTTGGTGGGGGGTAGCAATCAGCCCCAGCATTTT	CASSLVGGSNQPQHF
.	TRBV18	few	TRBJ1-4	TGTGCCAGCTCACCAACAACCGGAGCTAATGAAAAACTGTTTTTT	CASSPTTGANEKLFF
.	TRBV2	.	TRBJ1-1	TGTGCCAGCGTTGGACTGGGATTGACTGAAGCTTTCTTT	CASVGLGLTEAFF
.	TRBV5-8	few	TRBJ2-7	TGTGCCAGCAGCTTTCCTCGACAGGTTTACGAGCAGTACTTC	CASSFPRQVYEQYF
TRBD2	TRBV14	.	TRBJ2-7	TGTGCCAGCAGCCGGACTAGCGGGAGCGAGCAGTACTTC	CASSRTSGSEQYF
.	TRBV12-2	few	TRBJ2-1	TGTGCAAGTCGCTTAGTTGCCCGCCTAGCGGGAGCCTCCTACAATGAGCAGTTCTTC	CASRLVARLAGASYNEQFF
TRBD2	TRBV25-1	.	TRBJ2-1	TGTGCCAGCAGTCCGGGACTAGGATCCAATGAGCAGTTCTTC	CASSPGLGSNEQFF
TRBD2	TRBV5-4	.	TRBJ2-7	TGTGCCAGCAGCCATGAGGCGGGAGATCGGAACGAGCAGTACTTC	CASSHEAGDRNEQYF
.	TRBV18	.	TRBJ1-3	TGTGCCAGCTCACCACCGAGGAGGGGAACTGGAAACACCATATATTTT	CASSPPRRGTGNTIYF
TRBD1	TRBV10-3	once	TRBJ2-5	TGTGCCACTACAGGGGGGGAGACCCAGTACTTC	CATTGGETQYF
TRBD2	TRBV5-1	.	TRBJ2-7	TGCGCCAGCAGCTTCGCTCCGGGACTACGATTTCCCGAGCAGTACTTC	CASSFAPGLRFPEQYF
.	TRBV9	once	TRBJ2-3	TGTGCCAGCAGTGGACAGCCCACAGATACGCAGTATTTT	CASSGQPTDTQYF
TRBD1	TRBV19	few	TRBJ1-1	TGTGCCAGTAGTACTGGGGCTCGACAGGGCAATGGAGCTTTCTTT	CASSTGARQGNGAFF
.	TRBV30	.	TRBJ2-1	TGTGCCTGGAGTCGTCCTAGTATTTACAATGAGCAGTTCTTC	CAWSRPSIYNEQFF
.	TRBV20-1	.	TRBJ2-7	TGCAGTGCCGAGCGGGTCTACGAGCAGTACTTC	CSAERVYEQYF
.	TRBV2	.	TRBJ2-6	TGTGCCAGCAGTGAAATGTCGCTATCTGGGGCCAACGTCCTGACTTTC	CASSEMSLSGANVLTF
.	TRBV6-5	.	TRBJ2-1	TGTGCCAGCAGTACCTCGGACAGTTACTACAATGAGCAGTTCTTC	CASSTSDSYYNEQFF
.	TRBV2	.	TRBJ2-3	TGTGCCAGCAGTTTTGGGGGCGCAAATACGCAGTATTTT	CASSFGGANTQYF
.	TRBV6-1	.	TRBJ2-7	TGTGCCAGCAGTGAAGGGTCGGTAGAAGTATACGAGCAGTACTTC	CASSEGSVEVYEQYF
.	TRBV30	.	TRBJ2-3	TGTGCCTGGAGTTTTTTCAGGAATACGCAGTATTTT	CAWSFFRNTQYF
TRBD2	TRBV2	.	TRBJ2-7	TGTGCCAGCAGTGGAGTAGCGGGAGCGGGGGAGCAGTACTTC	CASSGVAGAGEQYF
TRBD2	TRBV28	.	TRBJ2-7	TGTGCCAGCAGTCGAGGACGGGGACTAGCGATAAACGAGCAGTACTTC	CASSRGRGLAINEQYF
TRBD2	TRBV7-9	.	TRBJ2-7	TGTGCCAGCAGCTTAGAGCCTAGCGGGAGTTGGGGCCACTACTACGAGCAGTACTTC	CASSLEPSGSWGHYYEQYF
TRBD1	TRBV5-1	.	TRBJ2-7	TGCGCCAGCAGCCTGGGAGGGACAGGGGATGGGGGCGAGCAGTACTTC	CASSLGGTGDGGEQYF
TRBD1	TRBV19	.	TRBJ2-7	TGTGCCAGTAGCCTGAGACAGGGGACGGCAGGCGAGCAGTACTTC	CASSLRQGTAGEQYF
.	TRBV5-1	.	TRBJ2-7	TGCGCCAGCAGCTTGGGAGGAGGGGACGAGCAGTACTTC	CASSLGGGDEQYF
TRBD2	TRBV6-4	once	TRBJ2-1	TGTGCCAGCAGTGAACTAGCGGGAGGCCCTAAGCAGTTCTTC	CASSELAGGPKQFF
.	TRBV30	few	TRBJ2-1	TGTGCCTGGAGAGGACTGGCAAGGAATGAGCAGTTCTTC	CAWRGLARNEQFF
TRBD1	TRBV5-1	.	TRBJ1-6	TGCGCCAGCAGCTACCGACAGGGGGGCGGGTCACCCCTCCACTTT	CASSYRQGGGSPLHF
TRBD1	TRBV30	.	TRBJ1-1	TGTGCCTGGAGGTACAAAGGGACAGCGAACACTGAAGCTTTCTTT	CAWRYKGTANTEAFF